This TCR beta chain was retrieved from a study of blood T cell repertoires in COVID-19. Whole-study context: Both acute and convalescent COVID-19 samples were obtained from the United States, Italy and Spain.

In the original workflow: Using reference gene primer amplification, nucleated cell counts were estimated. Produced via immunoSEQ multiplex PCR; TCRdb's table is partial and in-frame only. V and J calls and clone size are given by that table; D and trimming were obtained from the DNA. The table lists approximately 67,000 clones, approximately 90% of them singletons. This clone was observed a handful of times. The V end lost 4 bases, the J end lost 0 bases, and 12 bases lay between the germline ends. From germline, CDR1 is SNHLY and CDR2 FYNNEI. There are 16 residues in the CDR3. The rearrangement joins TRBV2 to TRBJ1-4; D is ambiguous. Sequenced input: peripheral blood. The receptor was derived from a woman aged 60-70 years with active COVID-19. CDR3 nucleotides: TGTGCCAGCAGTGCAGGTGAATCCGCAACTAATGAAAAACTGTTTTTT. It codes for CASSAGESATNEKLFF.